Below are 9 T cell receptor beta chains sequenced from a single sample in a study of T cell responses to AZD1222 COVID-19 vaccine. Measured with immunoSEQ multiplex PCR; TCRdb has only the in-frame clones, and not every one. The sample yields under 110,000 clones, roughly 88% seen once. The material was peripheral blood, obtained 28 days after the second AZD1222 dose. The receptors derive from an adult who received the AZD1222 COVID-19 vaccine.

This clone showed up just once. CDR3 amino acids: CASSLAGSGPQNTQYF. The CDR3 nucleotides read TGTGCCAGCAGCTTAGCTGGGTCAGGGCCTCAGAATACGCAGTATTTT. V is TRBV11-2 and J is TRBJ2-3; tentative D call: TRBD1 (5 bases). V lost 1 base, J lost 7 bases, and 18 bases lay in between. The CDR3 contains 16 residues. Germline V gene data show CDR1 as SGHAT and CDR2 as FQNNGV.

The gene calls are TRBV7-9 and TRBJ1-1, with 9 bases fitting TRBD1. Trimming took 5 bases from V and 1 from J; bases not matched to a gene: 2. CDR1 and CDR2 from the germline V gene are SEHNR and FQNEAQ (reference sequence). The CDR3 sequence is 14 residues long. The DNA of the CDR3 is TGTGCCAGCAGCGAGGGACAGGGGAACACTGAAGCTTTCTTT. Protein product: CASSEGQGNTEAFF.

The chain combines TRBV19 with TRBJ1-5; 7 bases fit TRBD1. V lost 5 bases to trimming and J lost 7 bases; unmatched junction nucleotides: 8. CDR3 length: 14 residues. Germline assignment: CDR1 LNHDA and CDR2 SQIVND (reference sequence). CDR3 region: CASSDRAGGQPQHF. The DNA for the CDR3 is TGTGCCAGTAGTGACAGGGCTGGGGGACAGCCCCAGCATTTT.

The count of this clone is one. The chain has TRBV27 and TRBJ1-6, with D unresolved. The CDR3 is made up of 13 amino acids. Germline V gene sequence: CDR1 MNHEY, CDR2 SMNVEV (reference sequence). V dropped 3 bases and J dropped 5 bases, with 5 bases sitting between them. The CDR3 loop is CASSLTHNSPLHF. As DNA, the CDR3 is TGTGCCAGCAGTTTGACACATAATTCACCCCTCCACTTT.

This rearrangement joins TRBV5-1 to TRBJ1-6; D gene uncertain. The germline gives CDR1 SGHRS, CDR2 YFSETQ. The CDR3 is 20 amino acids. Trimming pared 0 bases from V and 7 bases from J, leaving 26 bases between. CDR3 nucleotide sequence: TGCGCCAGCAGCTTGGATGGGCACCGGTCCTATGTTCTATGGAATTCACCCCTCCACTTT. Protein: CASSLDGHRSYVLWNSPLHF.

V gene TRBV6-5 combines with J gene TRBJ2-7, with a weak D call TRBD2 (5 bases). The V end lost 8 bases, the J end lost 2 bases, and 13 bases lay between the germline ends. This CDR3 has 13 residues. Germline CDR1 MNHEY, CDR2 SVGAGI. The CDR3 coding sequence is TGTGCCAGCGAGAGAGCCGGGACCTACGAGCAGTACTTC. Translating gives CASERAGTYEQYF.

The CDR3 DNA reads TGTGCCAGCAGTGAAGCTGGTGGTTTCGGGAGAAACTATGGCTACACCTTC. Its translation is CASSEAGGFGRNYGYTF. This rearrangement joins TRBV6-1 to TRBJ1-2; unclear D gene. V was cut by 0 bases and J by 2 bases, with 16 bases left in between. The germline gives CDR1 MNHNS, CDR2 SASEGT. The CDR3 is 17 residues long.

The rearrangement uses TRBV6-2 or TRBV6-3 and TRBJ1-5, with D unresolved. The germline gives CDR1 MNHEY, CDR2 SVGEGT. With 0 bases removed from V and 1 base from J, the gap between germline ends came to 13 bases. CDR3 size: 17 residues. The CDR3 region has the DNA TGTGCCAGCAGTTACTCGATACAGAAATCCAGCAATCAGCCCCAGCATTTT. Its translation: CASSYSIQKSSNQPQHF.

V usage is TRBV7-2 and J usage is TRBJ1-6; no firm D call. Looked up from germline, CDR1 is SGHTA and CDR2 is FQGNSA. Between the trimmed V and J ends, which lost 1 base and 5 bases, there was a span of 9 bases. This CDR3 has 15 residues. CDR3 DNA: TGTGCCAGCAGCTTAGAGGGAAGGGATAATTCACCCCTCCACTTT. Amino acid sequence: CASSLEGRDNSPLHF.